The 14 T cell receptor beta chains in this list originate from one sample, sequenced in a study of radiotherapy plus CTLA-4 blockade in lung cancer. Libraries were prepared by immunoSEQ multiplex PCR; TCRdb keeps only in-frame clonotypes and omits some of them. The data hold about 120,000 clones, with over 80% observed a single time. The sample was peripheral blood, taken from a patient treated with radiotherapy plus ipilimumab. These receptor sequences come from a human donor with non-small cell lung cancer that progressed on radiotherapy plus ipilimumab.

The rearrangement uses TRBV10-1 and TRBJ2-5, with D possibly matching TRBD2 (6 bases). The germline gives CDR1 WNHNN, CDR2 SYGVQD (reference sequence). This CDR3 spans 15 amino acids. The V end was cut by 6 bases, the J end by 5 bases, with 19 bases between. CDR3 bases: TGCGCCAGCAGCCCTGAAAGCGGGCCAAGGGAGACCCAGTACTTC. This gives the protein CASSPESGPRETQYF.

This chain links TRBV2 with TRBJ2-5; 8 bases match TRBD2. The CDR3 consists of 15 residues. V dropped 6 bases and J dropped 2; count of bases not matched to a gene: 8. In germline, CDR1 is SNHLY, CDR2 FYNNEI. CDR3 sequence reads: CASSLSGRDQETQYF. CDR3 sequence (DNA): TGTGCCAGCAGCCTAAGCGGGAGAGATCAAGAGACCCAGTACTTC.

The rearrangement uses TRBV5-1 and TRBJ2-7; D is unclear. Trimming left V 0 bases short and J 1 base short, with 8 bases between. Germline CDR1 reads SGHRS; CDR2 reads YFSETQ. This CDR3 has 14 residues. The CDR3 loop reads CASSLELISYEQYF. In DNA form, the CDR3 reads TGCGCCAGCAGCTTGGAACTAATATCCTACGAGCAGTACTTC. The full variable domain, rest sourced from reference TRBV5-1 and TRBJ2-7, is KAGVTQTPRYLIKTRGQQVTLSCSPISGHRSVSWYQQTPGQGLQFLFEYFSETQRNKGNFPGRFSGRQFSNSRSEMNVSTLELGDSALYLCASSLELISYEQYFGPGTRLTVT.

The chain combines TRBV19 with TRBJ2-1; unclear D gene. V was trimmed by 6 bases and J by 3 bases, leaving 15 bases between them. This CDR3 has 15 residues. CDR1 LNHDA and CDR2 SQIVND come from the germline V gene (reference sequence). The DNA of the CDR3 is TGTGCCAGTAGCCCCCGCTCCTTGAGCTACAATGAGCAGTTCTTC. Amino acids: CASSPRSLSYNEQFF.

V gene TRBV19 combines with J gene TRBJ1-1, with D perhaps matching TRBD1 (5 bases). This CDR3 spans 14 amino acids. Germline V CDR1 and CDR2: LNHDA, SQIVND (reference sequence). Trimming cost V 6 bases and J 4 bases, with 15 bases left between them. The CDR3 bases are TGTGCCAGTAGCCCGCCAGCTGGGGGCACTGAAGCTTTCTTT. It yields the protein CASSPPAGGTEAFF.

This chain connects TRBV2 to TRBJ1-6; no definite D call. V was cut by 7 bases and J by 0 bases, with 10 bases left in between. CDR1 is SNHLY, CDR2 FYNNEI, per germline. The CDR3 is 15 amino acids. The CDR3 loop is CASMRESSYNSPLHF. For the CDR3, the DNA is TGTGCCAGCATGAGGGAAAGCTCCTATAATTCACCCCTCCACTTT.

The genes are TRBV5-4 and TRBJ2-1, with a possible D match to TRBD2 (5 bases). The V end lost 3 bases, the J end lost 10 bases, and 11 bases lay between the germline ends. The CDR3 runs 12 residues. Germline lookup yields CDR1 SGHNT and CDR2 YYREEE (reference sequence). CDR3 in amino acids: CASSSPQREQFF. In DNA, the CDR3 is TGTGCCAGCAGCTCGCCCCAGCGGGAGCAGTTCTTC.

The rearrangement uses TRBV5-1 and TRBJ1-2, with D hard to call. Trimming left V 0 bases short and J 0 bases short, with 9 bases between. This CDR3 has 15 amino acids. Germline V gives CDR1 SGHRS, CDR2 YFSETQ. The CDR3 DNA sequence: TGCGCCAGCAGCTTGGTGGCAGGAGCTAACTATGGCTACACCTTC. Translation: CASSLVAGANYGYTF.

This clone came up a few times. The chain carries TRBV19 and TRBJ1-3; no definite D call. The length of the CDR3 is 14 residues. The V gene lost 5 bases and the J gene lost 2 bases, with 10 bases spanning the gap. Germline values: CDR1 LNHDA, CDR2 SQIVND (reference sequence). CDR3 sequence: CASSPGTTGNTIYF. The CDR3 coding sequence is TGTGCCAGTAGTCCGGGTACGACTGGAAACACCATATATTTT. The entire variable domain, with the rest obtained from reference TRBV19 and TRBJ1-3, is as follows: DGGITQSPKYLFRKEGQNVTLSCEQNLNHDAMYWYRQDPGQGLRLIYYSQIVNDFQKGDIAEGYSVSREKKESFPLTVTSAQKNPTAFYLCASSPGTTGNTIYFGEGSWLTVV.

This CDR3 reads CASSPFAGGGETQYF. The CDR3 bases are TGTGCCAGCAGTCCCTTTGCGGGAGGTGGAGAGACCCAGTACTTC. The rearrangement links TRBV5-4 to TRBJ2-5; TRBD2 matches at 8 bases. The germline CDR1 and CDR2 sequences are SGHNT and YYREEE (reference sequence). The V and J ends lost 5 bases and 4 bases, in that order; junction bases with no gene match: 10. The CDR3 is 15 amino acids.

The CDR3 loop is CASSLGGTSETQYF. In nucleotides, the CDR3 is TGTGCCAGCAGCCTAGGGGGGACATCTGAGACCCAGTACTTC. The chain links TRBV11-3 to TRBJ2-5; the D call may be TRBD1 or TRBD2 (6 bases each). Per the germline V gene, CDR1 is SGHNT and CDR2 is YENEEA. The CDR3 spans 14 residues. The V and J ends lost 5 bases and 5 bases respectively, with 15 bases between them. Drawing the rest from reference TRBV11-3 and TRBJ2-5, the complete variable domain is EAGVVQSPRYKIIEKKQPVAFWCNPISGHNTLYWYLQNLGQGPELLIRYENEEAVDDSQLPKDRFSAERLKGVDSTLKIQPAELGDSAVYLCASSLGGTSETQYFGPGTRLLVL.

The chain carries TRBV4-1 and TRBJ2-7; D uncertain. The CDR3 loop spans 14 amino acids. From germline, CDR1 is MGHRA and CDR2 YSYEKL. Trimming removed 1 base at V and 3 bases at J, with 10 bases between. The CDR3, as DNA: TGCGCCAGCAGCCAAGGGTCAACATACTACGAGCAGTACTTC. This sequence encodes CASSQGSTYYEQYF.

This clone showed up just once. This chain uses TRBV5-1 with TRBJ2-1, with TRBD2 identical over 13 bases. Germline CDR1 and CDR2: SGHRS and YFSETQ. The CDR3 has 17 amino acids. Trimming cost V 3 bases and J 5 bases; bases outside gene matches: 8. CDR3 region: CASSSTSGLAGNNEQFF. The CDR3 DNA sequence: TGCGCCAGCAGCTCGACCTCGGGACTAGCGGGAAACAATGAGCAGTTCTTC.

This CDR3 reads CASSPELTGVEKLFF. CDR3 DNA sequence: TGTGCCAGCAGCCCGGAATTAACGGGAGTTGAAAAACTGTTTTTT. The genes are TRBV7-6 and TRBJ1-4; D unresolved. The V end was cut by 5 bases, the J end by 7 bases, with 17 bases between. Germline CDR1 and CDR2: SGHVS and FNYEAQ. This CDR3 comprises 15 residues.